This T cell receptor beta chain was observed in a study of PD-1 blockade in mismatch repair-deficient tumors. Whole-study context: Enrolled about 2012-2016, patients had progressing, pretreated mismatch repair-deficient cancers of about a dozen types.

Trimming left V 5 bases short and J 6 bases short, with 16 bases between. The CDR3 is 14 amino acids. Germline V gene sequence: CDR1 PRHDT, CDR2 FYEKMQ (reference sequence). This table comes from immunoSEQ multiplex PCR, and its TCRdb copy is limited to in-frame clones, with some not included. This table holds roughly 79,000 clones, roughly 80% found once. The source material was peripheral blood, sampled 44 weeks after starting pembrolizumab. This TCR derives from an adult with mismatch repair-deficient cancer. The chain joins TRBV13 to TRBJ1-1; D gene unclear. CDR3 residues: CASSVGQNTPEAFF. The CDR3 DNA reads as TGTGCCAGCAGCGTGGGTCAGAACACCCCTGAAGCTTTCTTT.